The clone carrying this TCR beta chain has just a few counts. Genes and germline are mouse. The sequenced fragment ends 4 residues before the CDR3 boundary, so the rest is inferred from the germline J gene. Sequencing templates came from extracted RNA that was reverse transcribed into cDNA. Clones were read by immunoSEQ multiplex PCR, and TCRdb kept only the in-frame ones, dropping some. The profile covers 15,000 to 20,000 clones, none occurring a single time. The CDR3 is 15 amino acids. V shed 3 bases, J shed 3 bases, and the junction held 4 bases outside the gene matches. Germline-derived CDR1 and CDR2 are NNHNN and SYGAGS (reference sequence). This entry comes from a study of CD8+ T cells in alopecia areata. Study background: The approximately 6-11-week-old female C3H/HeJ mice were given skin taken from roughly 6-13-month-old C3H/HeJ graft donors that had spontaneous alopecia.

Pooled cutaneous lymph node cells were sorted using CD4, CD8alpha, NKG2D, NKG2ACE and other markers. Sequencing was performed on CD8+ T cells sorted from a lymph node. This chain connects TRBV13-2 to TRBJ2-1, with 9 bases identical to TRBD2. This receptor was obtained from a C3H/HeJ mouse with alopecia areata. Mouse MHC haplotype: H2-k. CDR3 loop: CASGGRDWAYAEQFF. CDR3 bases read: TGTGCCAGCGGTGGCCGGGACTGGGCCTATGCT.